Listed below are T cell receptor beta chains from one sample, sequenced in a study of cytomegalovirus exposure and HLA in healthy donors. Clones were read by immunoSEQ multiplex PCR, and TCRdb kept only the in-frame ones, dropping some. The sample lists approximately 130,000 clones, approximately 64% occurring once. Sequenced input: PBMCs. These receptors originate from a woman aged 40-49 years in good health and CMV-seronegative. Each CDR3 is given with its conserved first and last residue. The D gene is left open where the match is weak. Some rows have no size entry. The others give once, few or many, or a class for an expanded clone.

size,D,V,J,DNA,CDR3
.,TRBD2,TRBV11-2,TRBJ2-7,TGTGCCAGCAGCGGGCTAGCGGGGGGAAACTCCTACGAGCAGTACTTC,CASSGLAGGNSYEQYF
.,TRBD1,TRBV6-1,TRBJ1-2,TGTGCCAGTGAAGTCGACAGGGCCTTCTATGGCTACACCTTC,CASEVDRAFYGYTF
once,TRBD1,TRBV7-2,TRBJ1-2,TGTGCCAGCAGCCCAGACAGGGGGCGCATAGACTATGGCTACACCTTC,CASSPDRGRIDYGYTF
.,TRBD1,TRBV10-1,TRBJ2-1,TGCGCCAGCACCCGGGACAGGGAGAGTGGTGAGCAGTTCTTC,CASTRDRESGEQFF
.,.,TRBV5-1,TRBJ1-3,TGCGCCAGCAGCTTGGCGCCCACGGGAGGCTCTGGAAACACCATATATTTT,CASSLAPTGGSGNTIYF
.,TRBD1,TRBV19,TRBJ2-7,TGTGCCAGTAGTAGCACAGGGGAAAGCTCCTACGAGCAGTACTTC,CASSSTGESSYEQYF
.,.,TRBV19,TRBJ1-6,TGTGCCAGTAGGACCGGAGGAGTCGGCTCACCCCTCCACTTT,CASRTGGVGSPLHF
.,TRBD2,TRBV7-9,TRBJ2-7,TGTGCCAGCAGCTTAGCGCTGGGGGGGGAACCCTACGAGCAGTACTTC,CASSLALGGEPYEQYF
.,TRBD2,TRBV18,TRBJ2-5,TGTGCCAGCTCACCAACTACTAGCGGGGGCGCCGGGGAGACCCAGTACTTC,CASSPTTSGGAGETQYF
few,TRBD2,TRBV7-9,TRBJ2-3,TGTGCCAGCAGTCCAACTAGCGAACTCACAGATACGCAGTATTTT,CASSPTSELTDTQYF
.,.,TRBV4-1,TRBJ2-2,TGCGCCAGCAGCCAAATTGGGGGCCCCGGGGAGCTGTTTTTT,CASSQIGGPGELFF
.,.,TRBV7-6,TRBJ2-6,TGTGCCAGCAGCCAAGGTACCCAGGGGAGACTAAGTGGGGCCAACGTCCTGACTTTC,CASSQGTQGRLSGANVLTF
once,TRBD1,TRBV5-3,TRBJ2-2,TGTGCCAGAAGCGCGGACAGGCCGGGTGCCGGGGAGCTGTTTTTT,CARSADRPGAGELFF
.,TRBD1,TRBV5-1,TRBJ1-1,TGCGCCAGCAGTTTTACAGGGGACACTGAAGCTTTCTTT,CASSFTGDTEAFF
few,.,TRBV7-2,TRBJ2-7,TGTGCCAGCAGCTTAGTACAGGGTTCCTCCTACGAGCAGTACTTC,CASSLVQGSSYEQYF
.,TRBD2,TRBV7-3,TRBJ2-3,TGTGCCAGCACCGGGGGGGACACAGATACGCAGTATTTT,CASTGGDTDTQYF
.,TRBD1,TRBV7-9,TRBJ2-7,TGTGCCAGCAGAGCGGGACAGGGGGAGATGTACGAGCAGTACTTC,CASRAGQGEMYEQYF
few,.,TRBV14,TRBJ1-2,TGTGCCAGCAGCGCTCTCTCCTACTTGCCTTATGGCTACACCTTC,CASSALSYLPYGYTF
.,.,TRBV6-5,TRBJ1-2,TGTGCCAGCAGTTACGGACAGTTCTATGGCTACACCTTC,CASSYGQFYGYTF
once,TRBD2,TRBV2,TRBJ2-3,TGTGCCAGCAGCGGAAGGGCTAGCGGGGGGGCAGGCACAGATACGCAGTATTTT,CASSGRASGGAGTDTQYF